Listed below are T cell receptor beta chains from one sample, sequenced in a study of T cell responses to AZD1222 COVID-19 vaccine. Profiling relied on immunoSEQ multiplex PCR, and the TCRdb table lists in-frame clones only, not all of them. In the table there are tens of thousands of clones, 85% to 90% of which are singletons. The sequencing used peripheral blood, collected 28 days after the second AZD1222 dose. These receptors all stem from an adult who received the AZD1222 COVID-19 vaccine. CDR3s include the opening cysteine and the closing phenylalanine or tryptophan. Fields, in order: D gene, V gene, J gene, clone size, CDR3 protein, CDR3 DNA. The D gene is left open where the match is weak. A clone size is listed for some rows: how often the clone was seen (once, few, many), or a class if it is expanded.

TRBD2,TRBV18,TRBJ2-7,.,CASSPPTSGRTYEQYF,TGTGCCAGCTCACCACCGACTAGCGGGAGAACCTACGAGCAGTACTTC
TRBD1,TRBV5-1,TRBJ1-6,.,CASSSKDTGGYNSPLHF,TGCGCCAGCAGCTCTAAAGATACAGGGGGTTATAATTCACCCCTCCACTTT
.,TRBV18,TRBJ1-6,.,CASSPQPEGSPLHF,TGTGCCAGCTCACCACAACCGGAAGGTTCACCCCTCCACTTT
TRBD1,TRBV5-1,TRBJ1-2,.,CASSSSGGLNYGYTF,TGCGCCAGCAGCAGCTCAGGGGGGCTAAACTATGGCTACACCTTC
TRBD2,TRBV6-5,TRBJ2-3,once,CASSRTGGMDTQYF,TGTGCCAGCAGTAGAACGGGGGGAATGGATACGCAGTATTTT
.,TRBV13,TRBJ2-2,.,CASSLAPSGELFF,TGTGCCAGCAGCTTAGCCCCGTCCGGGGAGCTGTTTTTT
.,TRBV6-5,TRBJ1-5,.,CASSYSAGNQPQHF,TGTGCCAGCAGTTACTCGGCGGGTAACCAGCCCCAGCATTTT
TRBD1,TRBV27,TRBJ2-5,.,CASKMGQQETQYF,TGTGCCAGCAAGATGGGACAGCAAGAGACCCAGTACTTC
TRBD2,TRBV10-3,TRBJ2-7,.,CAIGSGGSSYEQYF,TGTGCCATTGGTAGCGGGGGAAGCTCCTACGAGCAGTACTTC
.,TRBV28,TRBJ2-7,.,CAGGSGSYEQYF,TGTGCTGGGGGGAGCGGTTCCTACGAGCAGTACTTC
.,TRBV5-6,TRBJ2-2,.,CASRPGQTSGELFF,TGTGCCAGCAGACCCGGACAGACTAGCGGGGAGCTGTTTTTT
TRBD1,TRBV7-2,TRBJ1-1,.,CASTQGGAEAFF,TGTGCCAGCACCCAGGGGGGGGCTGAAGCTTTCTTT
.,TRBV7-2,TRBJ2-1,.,CASSLAAGAYNEQFF,TGTGCCAGCAGCTTAGCGGCCGGCGCCTACAATGAGCAGTTCTTC
TRBD1,TRBV27,TRBJ1-4,.,CASSPDRRSNEKLFF,TGTGCCAGCAGTCCGGACAGGAGAAGTAATGAAAAACTGTTTTTT
.,TRBV7-9,TRBJ1-6,few,CASSFLGPLHF,TGTGCCAGCAGCTTTTTGGGCCCCCTCCACTTT
.,TRBV11-3,TRBJ2-2,.,CASSFLGANTGELFF,TGTGCCAGCAGCTTCCTCGGGGCGAACACCGGGGAGCTGTTTTTT
TRBD2,TRBV13,TRBJ2-3,.,CASRLTTSGTDTQYF,TGTGCCAGCAGATTAACGACTAGCGGCACAGATACGCAGTATTTT
.,TRBV25-1,TRBJ1-2,.,CASSESGPGTNYGYTF,TGTGCCAGCAGTGAATCGGGGCCAGGAACTAACTATGGCTACACCTTC
.,TRBV18,TRBJ2-4,.,CASSLRAAKNIQYF,TGTGCCAGCTCACTAAGGGCGGCCAAAAACATTCAGTACTTC
.,TRBV5-1,TRBJ1-4,.,CASSWAGTVNEKLFF,TGCGCCAGCAGCTGGGCCGGGACCGTGAATGAAAAACTGTTTTTT
TRBD2,TRBV5-6,TRBJ2-1,.,CASSLRGGSYNEQFF,TGTGCCAGCAGCTTGCGGGGAGGGTCCTACAATGAGCAGTTCTTC
.,TRBV27,TRBJ1-2,.,CASSLVRTGVNGYTF,TGTGCCAGCAGTTTAGTAAGGACTGGGGTGAATGGCTACACCTTC
.,TRBV5-6,TRBJ1-6,few,CASSFLGEGSPLHF,TGTGCCAGCAGCTTTCTAGGGGAAGGCTCACCCCTCCACTTT
TRBD1,TRBV11-1,TRBJ1-1,.,CASSLSPGGLRTEAFF,TGTGCCAGCAGCTTAAGCCCAGGGGGTTTAAGAACTGAAGCTTTCTTT
.,TRBV28,TRBJ2-1,once,CASSFGGIGTHEQFF,TGTGCCAGCAGTTTTGGTGGGATAGGGACCCATGAGCAGTTCTTC
TRBD1,TRBV11-3,TRBJ1-6,.,CASRIGQGSYNSPLHF,TGTGCCAGCAGAATAGGACAGGGGTCCTATAATTCACCCCTCCACTTT
TRBD1,TRBV5-6,TRBJ1-2,.,CASSLWTGRGSYTF,TGTGCCAGCAGCCTTTGGACAGGGCGAGGTAGCTACACCTTC
.,TRBV30,TRBJ1-2,.,CACRGGPYGYTF,TGTGCCTGTAGGGGCGGTCCCTATGGCTACACCTTC
.,TRBV30,TRBJ2-5,once,CAWSLGNNFRLETQYF,TGTGCCTGGAGTTTGGGGAATAATTTTCGTTTAGAGACCCAGTACTTC
.,TRBV7-8,TRBJ1-4,.,CASSLGGSFNEKLFF,TGTGCCAGCAGCTTAGGGGGCAGCTTTAATGAAAAACTGTTTTTT
.,TRBV27,TRBJ1-5,.,CATGNSLNQPQHF,TGTGCCACCGGAAACAGTCTCAATCAGCCCCAGCATTTT
.,TRBV7-2,TRBJ1-3,once,CASSWGPGQGNTIYF,TGTGCCAGCAGCTGGGGCCCAGGGCAGGGAAACACCATATATTTT
.,TRBV3-1/TRBV3-2,TRBJ1-1,large,CASSQGVGPEAFF,TGTGCCAGCAGCCAAGGGGTAGGCCCTGAAGCTTTCTTT
.,TRBV11-2,TRBJ2-3,.,CASSLRGSLATDTQYF,TGTGCCAGCAGCTTAAGGGGTTCTTTAGCCACAGATACGCAGTATTTT
.,TRBV11-2,TRBJ1-6,.,CASSQEDSFSPLHF,TGTGCCAGCAGTCAAGAGGACAGTTTCTCACCCCTCCACTTT
TRBD1,TRBV5-5,TRBJ1-5,.,CASSLGGGLSSNQPQHF,TGTGCCAGCAGCTTAGGAGGGGGCTTAAGTAGCAATCAGCCCCAGCATTTT
.,TRBV18,TRBJ2-2,.,CASSGQEEGHTGELFF,TGTGCCAGCTCGGGACAAGAGGAAGGGCACACCGGGGAGCTGTTTTTT
.,TRBV11-3,TRBJ1-2,.,CASSLDTGVPPPNYGYTF,TGTGCCAGCAGCTTAGATACGGGTGTCCCCCCACCCAACTATGGCTACACCTTC
.,TRBV30,TRBJ2-1,.,CASLTRYNEQFF,TGTGCCTCCCTAACTAGATACAATGAGCAGTTCTTC
TRBD1,TRBV27,TRBJ1-2,few,CASSFRGGYGYTF,TGTGCCAGCAGTTTCAGGGGGGGCTATGGCTACACCTTC
.,TRBV27,TRBJ2-7,medium-sized,CASRWGTSEQYF,TGTGCCAGCCGATGGGGGACGAGCGAGCAGTACTTC
.,TRBV19,TRBJ2-7,few,CASKGTWEQYF,TGTGCCAGTAAGGGGACATGGGAGCAGTACTTC
TRBD1,TRBV18,TRBJ1-2,.,CASSGDSLYGYTF,TGTGCCAGCTCGGGGGACAGTCTATATGGCTACACCTTC
.,TRBV5-6,TRBJ1-1,.,CASSLEPGETEAFF,TGTGCCAGCAGCTTGGAACCGGGAGAGACTGAAGCTTTCTTT
.,TRBV3-1/TRBV3-2,TRBJ1-6,.,CASSLRQAYYNSPLHF,TGTGCCAGCAGCCTCCGACAGGCATACTATAATTCACCCCTCCACTTT
.,TRBV20-1,TRBJ1-1,.,CSAPPNTEAFF,TGCAGTGCACCGCCGAACACTGAAGCTTTCTTT
.,TRBV28,TRBJ1-6,.,CASSLESSYNSPLHF,TGTGCCAGCAGTTTAGAAAGCTCCTATAATTCACCCCTCCACTTT
.,TRBV19,TRBJ1-5,.,CASSIRAGVGNQPQHF,TGTGCCAGTAGTATAAGGGCGGGGGTCGGCAATCAGCCCCAGCATTTT
.,TRBV7-9,TRBJ1-4,.,CASSFGQNEKLFF,TGTGCCAGCAGCTTTGGACAAAATGAAAAACTGTTTTTT
.,TRBV5-1,TRBJ1-2,.,CASSGAGLMNYGYTF,TGCGCCAGCAGCGGTGCGGGACTCATGAACTATGGCTACACCTTC
.,TRBV7-3,TRBJ2-2,few,CASSSQPNTGELFF,TGTGCCAGCAGCTCCCAGCCGAACACCGGGGAGCTGTTTTTT
.,TRBV25-1,TRBJ2-5,.,CASSAGPRGTQYF,TGTGCCAGCAGTGCGGGCCCCCGAGGGACCCAGTACTTC
TRBD1,TRBV24-1,TRBJ2-2,.,CATSDPGQGTAGELFF,TGTGCCACCAGTGATCCGGGACAGGGAACGGCCGGGGAGCTGTTTTTT
.,TRBV19,TRBJ1-1,.,CASGDPPGPTEAFF,TGTGCCAGTGGAGACCCCCCAGGGCCTACTGAAGCTTTCTTT